This T cell receptor beta chain was captured by sequencing in a study of tumor and adjacent non-tumor tissue in lung cancer. At the level of the study: Histology: under 15 adenocarcinoma, a couple of squamous cell carcinoma, 1 small cell lung cancer. Study outcomes and limitations: Normal lung showed higher cumulative top 100 clone frequency than tumor. TCR diversity was significantly greater in tumor than normal lung tissue.

The ends were cut back, 2 bases at V and 3 bases at J, with 7 bases in the middle. This CDR3 has 13 residues. Germline CDR1 SGHNT, CDR2 YYREEE (reference sequence). The template was RNA from unsorted bulk tissue. The normal lung tissue was taken more than 3 cm from the tumor edge. The library came from three nested PCR rounds adapted from ARM-PCR protocols. Via MiXCR, TCRdb re-called the multiplex PCR reads, giving one row per CDR3 protein. Of 75,000 to 90,000 distinct CDR3 sequences detected, 65% to 80% appear once; the ten largest clones hold 21%. This clonotype showed up many times. Its antigen is unidentified.

The sequence was obtained from a woman between 50 and 59 years old with non-small cell lung cancer. Sequencing was done on a sample of distant non-tumor lung tissue. The chain links TRBV5-4 to TRBJ2-3; D is unresolved. CDR3 residues: CASSLPTTDTQYF. In DNA form, the CDR3 reads TGTGCCAGCAGCTTACCGACTACAGATACGCAGTATTTT.